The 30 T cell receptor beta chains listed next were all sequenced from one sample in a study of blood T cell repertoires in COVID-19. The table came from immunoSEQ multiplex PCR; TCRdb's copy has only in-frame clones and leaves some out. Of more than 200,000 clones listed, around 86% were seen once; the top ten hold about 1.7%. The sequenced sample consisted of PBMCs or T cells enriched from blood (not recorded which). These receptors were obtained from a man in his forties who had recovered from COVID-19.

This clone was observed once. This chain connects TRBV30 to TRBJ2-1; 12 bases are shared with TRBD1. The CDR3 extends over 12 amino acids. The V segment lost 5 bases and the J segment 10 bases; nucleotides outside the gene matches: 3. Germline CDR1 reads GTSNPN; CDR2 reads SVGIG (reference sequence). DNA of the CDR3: TGTGCCTGGGGGACAGGGGGCTTCGAGCAGTTCTTC. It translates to CAWGTGGFEQFF. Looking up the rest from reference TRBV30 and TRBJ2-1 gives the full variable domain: SQTIHQWPATLVQPVGSPLSLECTVEGTSNPNLYWYRQAAGRGLQLLFYSVGIGQISSEVPQNLSASRPQDRQFILSSKKLLLSDSGFYLCAWGTGGFEQFFGPGTRLTVL.

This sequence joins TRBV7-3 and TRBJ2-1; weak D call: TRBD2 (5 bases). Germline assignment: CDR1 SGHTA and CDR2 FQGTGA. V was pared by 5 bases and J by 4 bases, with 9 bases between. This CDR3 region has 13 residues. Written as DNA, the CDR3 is TGTGCCAGCAGCCCCCGGGGTTACAATGAGCAGTTCTTC. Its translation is CASSPRGYNEQFF.

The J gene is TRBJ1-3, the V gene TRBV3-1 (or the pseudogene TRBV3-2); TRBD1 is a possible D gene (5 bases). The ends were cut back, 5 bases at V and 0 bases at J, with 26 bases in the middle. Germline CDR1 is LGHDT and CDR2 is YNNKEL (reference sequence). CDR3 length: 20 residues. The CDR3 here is CASSEGWQPGGTLSGNTIYF. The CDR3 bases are TGTGCCAGCAGCGAGGGGTGGCAGCCCGGAGGGACTCTCTCTGGAAACACCATATATTTT.

CDR3 DNA sequence: TGTGCCAGCAGAGACGGGAGAGATACGCAGTATTTT. Protein sequence: CASRDGRDTQYF. The V gene is TRBV6-5, the J gene TRBJ2-3; D is perhaps TRBD2 (6 bases). Per the germline V gene, CDR1 is MNHEY and CDR2 is SVGAGI. V lost 6 bases, J lost 5 bases, and 9 bases lay in between. CDR3 length: 12 residues.

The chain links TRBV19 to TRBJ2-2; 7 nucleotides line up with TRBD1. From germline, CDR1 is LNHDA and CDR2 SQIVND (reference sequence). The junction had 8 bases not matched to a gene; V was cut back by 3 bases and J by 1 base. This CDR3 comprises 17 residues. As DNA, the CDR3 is TGTGCCAGTAGTATGTACGGGACAGTACTGAACACCGGGGAGCTGTTTTTT. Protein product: CASSMYGTVLNTGELFF.

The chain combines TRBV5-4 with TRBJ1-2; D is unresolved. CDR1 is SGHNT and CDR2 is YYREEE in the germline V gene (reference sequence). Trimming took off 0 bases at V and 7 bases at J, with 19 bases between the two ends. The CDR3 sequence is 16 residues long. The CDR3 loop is CASSLEVTSGFGGYTF. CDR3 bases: TGTGCCAGCAGCTTGGAGGTCACCTCGGGGTTTGGTGGCTACACCTTC.

As DNA, the CDR3 is TGTGCCAGCAGCTTAGCGTCCTTCCCTGATACGCAGTATTTT. Amino acids: CASSLASFPDTQYF. This chain links TRBV7-2 with TRBJ2-3, with no clear D. Germline CDR1 is SGHTA and CDR2 is FQGNSA. CDR3 length equals 14 residues. Deletions cut 0 bases from V and 6 bases from J, with 10 bases between.

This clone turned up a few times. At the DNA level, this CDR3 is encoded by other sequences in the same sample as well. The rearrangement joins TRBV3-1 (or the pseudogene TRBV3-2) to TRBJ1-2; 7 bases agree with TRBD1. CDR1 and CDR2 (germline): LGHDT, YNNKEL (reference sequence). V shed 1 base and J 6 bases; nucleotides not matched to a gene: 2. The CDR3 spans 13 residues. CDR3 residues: CASSQGQGDGYTF. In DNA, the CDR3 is TGTGCCAGCAGCCAAGGTCAGGGGGATGGCTACACCTTC.

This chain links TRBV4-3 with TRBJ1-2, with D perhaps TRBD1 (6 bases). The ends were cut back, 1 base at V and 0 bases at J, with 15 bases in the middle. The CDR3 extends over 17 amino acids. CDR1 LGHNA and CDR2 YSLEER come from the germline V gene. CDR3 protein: CASSQVTPDRANYGYTF. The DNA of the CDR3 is TGCGCCAGCAGCCAAGTTACTCCGGACAGAGCTAACTATGGCTACACCTTC.

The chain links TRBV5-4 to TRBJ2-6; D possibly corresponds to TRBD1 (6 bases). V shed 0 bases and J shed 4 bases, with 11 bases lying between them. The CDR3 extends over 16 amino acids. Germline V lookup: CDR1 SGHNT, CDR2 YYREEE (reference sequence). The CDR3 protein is CASSLAAGAGANVLTF. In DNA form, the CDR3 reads TGTGCCAGCAGCTTGGCCGCAGGGGCAGGGGCCAACGTCCTGACTTTC.

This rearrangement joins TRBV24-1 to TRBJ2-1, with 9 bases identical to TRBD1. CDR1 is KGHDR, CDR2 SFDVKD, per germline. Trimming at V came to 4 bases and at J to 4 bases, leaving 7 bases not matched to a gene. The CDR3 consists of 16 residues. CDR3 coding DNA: TGTGCCACCAGTGACCAAACGACAGGGGGGTACAATGAGCAGTTCTTC. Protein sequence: CATSDQTTGGYNEQFF.

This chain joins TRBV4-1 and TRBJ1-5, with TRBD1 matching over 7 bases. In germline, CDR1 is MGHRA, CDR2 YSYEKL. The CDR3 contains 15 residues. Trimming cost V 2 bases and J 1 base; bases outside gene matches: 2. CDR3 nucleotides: TGCGCCAGCAGCCAACCAGGGGGAAGCAATCAGCCCCAGCATTTT. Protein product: CASSQPGGSNQPQHF.

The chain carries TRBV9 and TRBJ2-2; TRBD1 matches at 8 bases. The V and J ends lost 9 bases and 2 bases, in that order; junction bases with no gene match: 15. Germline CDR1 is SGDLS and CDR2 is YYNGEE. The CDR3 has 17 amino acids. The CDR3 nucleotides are TGTGCCACCTCAAGACCCAAGACAGGGGTAAACACCGGGGAGCTGTTTTTT. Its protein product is CATSRPKTGVNTGELFF.

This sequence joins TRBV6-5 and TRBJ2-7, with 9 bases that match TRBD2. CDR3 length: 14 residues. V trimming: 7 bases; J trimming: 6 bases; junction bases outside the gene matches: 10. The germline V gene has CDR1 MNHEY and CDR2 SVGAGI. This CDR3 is CASMPAGGYFEQYF. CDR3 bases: TGTGCCAGCATGCCCGCGGGAGGGTATTTCGAGCAGTACTTC.

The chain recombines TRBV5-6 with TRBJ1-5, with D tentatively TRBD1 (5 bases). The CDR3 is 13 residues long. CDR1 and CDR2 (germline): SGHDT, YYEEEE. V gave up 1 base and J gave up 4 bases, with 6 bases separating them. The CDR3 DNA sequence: TGTGCCAGCAGCTTGCCAGGGAATCAGCCCCAGCATTTT. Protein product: CASSLPGNQPQHF.

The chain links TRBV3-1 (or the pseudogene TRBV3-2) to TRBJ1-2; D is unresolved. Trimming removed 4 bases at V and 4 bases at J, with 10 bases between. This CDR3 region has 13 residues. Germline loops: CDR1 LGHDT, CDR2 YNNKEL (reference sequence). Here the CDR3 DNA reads TGTGCCAGCAGCCCACGCGTTTTCTATGGCTACACCTTC. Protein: CASSPRVFYGYTF.

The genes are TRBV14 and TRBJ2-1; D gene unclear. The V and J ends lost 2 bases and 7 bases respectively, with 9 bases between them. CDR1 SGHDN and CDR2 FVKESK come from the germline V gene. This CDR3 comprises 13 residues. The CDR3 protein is CASSQRLQNEQFF. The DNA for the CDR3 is TGTGCCAGCAGCCAACGACTCCAAAATGAGCAGTTCTTC.

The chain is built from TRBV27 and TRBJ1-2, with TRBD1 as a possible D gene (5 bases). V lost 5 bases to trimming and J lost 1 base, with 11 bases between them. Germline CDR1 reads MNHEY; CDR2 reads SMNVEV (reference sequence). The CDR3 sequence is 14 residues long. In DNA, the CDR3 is TGTGCCAGCAGTCCCCAGGGCGTTAACTATGGCTACACCTTC. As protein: CASSPQGVNYGYTF.

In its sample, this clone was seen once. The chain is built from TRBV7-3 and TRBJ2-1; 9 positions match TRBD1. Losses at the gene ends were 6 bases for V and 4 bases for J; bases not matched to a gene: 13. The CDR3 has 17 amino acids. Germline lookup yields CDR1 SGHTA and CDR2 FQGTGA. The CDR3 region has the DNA TGTGCCAGCAGGGCGACAGGGGGTACGATTCGGTACAATGAGCAGTTCTTC. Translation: CASRATGGTIRYNEQFF.

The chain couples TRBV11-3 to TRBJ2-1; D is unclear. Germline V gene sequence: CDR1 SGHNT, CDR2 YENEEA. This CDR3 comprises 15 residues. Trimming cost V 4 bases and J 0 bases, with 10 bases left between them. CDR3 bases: TGTGCCAGCAGCTCTTATTTTAGCTCCTACAATGAGCAGTTCTTC. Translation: CASSSYFSSYNEQFF.

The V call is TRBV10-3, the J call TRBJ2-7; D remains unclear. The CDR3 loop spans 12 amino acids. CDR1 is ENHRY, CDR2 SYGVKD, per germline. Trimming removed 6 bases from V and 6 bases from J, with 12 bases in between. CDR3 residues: CAISSGFTEQYF. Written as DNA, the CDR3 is TGTGCCATCAGCTCGGGTTTTACCGAGCAGTACTTC.

The CDR3 nucleotides read TGTGCCACCAGTGATTCCCAGGGTGTAGGTCAGCCCCAGCATTTT. Its protein is CATSDSQGVGQPQHF. V is TRBV24-1 and J is TRBJ1-5; weak D call: TRBD1 (5 bases). CDR3 length: 15 residues. V gave up 2 bases and J gave up 6 bases, with 13 bases separating them. In germline, CDR1 is KGHDR, CDR2 SFDVKD.

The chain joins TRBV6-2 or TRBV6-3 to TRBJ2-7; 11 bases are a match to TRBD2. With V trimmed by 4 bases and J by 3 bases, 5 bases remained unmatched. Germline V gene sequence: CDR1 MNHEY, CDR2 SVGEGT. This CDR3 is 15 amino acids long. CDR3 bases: TGTGCCAGCAGTTCCGATAGCGGGGGGGGCTACGAGCAGTACTTC. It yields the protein CASSSDSGGGYEQYF.

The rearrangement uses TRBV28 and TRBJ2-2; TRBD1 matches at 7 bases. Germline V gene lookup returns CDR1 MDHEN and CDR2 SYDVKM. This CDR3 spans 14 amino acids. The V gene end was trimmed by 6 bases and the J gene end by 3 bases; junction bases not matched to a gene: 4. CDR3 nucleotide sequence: TGTGCCAGCAGACAGGGGATAGACACCGGGGAGCTGTTTTTT. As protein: CASRQGIDTGELFF.

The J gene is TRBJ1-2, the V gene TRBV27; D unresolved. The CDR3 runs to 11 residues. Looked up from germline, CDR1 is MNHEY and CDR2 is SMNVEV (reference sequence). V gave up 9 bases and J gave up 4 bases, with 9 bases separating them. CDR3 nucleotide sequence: TGTGCCAGTGGGCAGGCCTATGGCTACACCTTC. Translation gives CASGQAYGYTF.

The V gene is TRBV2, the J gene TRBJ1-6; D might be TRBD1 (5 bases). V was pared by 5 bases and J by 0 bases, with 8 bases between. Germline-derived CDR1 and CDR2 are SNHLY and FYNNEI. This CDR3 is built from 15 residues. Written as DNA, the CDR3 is TGTGCCAGCAGTCAGGGAAGCTCCTATAATTCACCCCTCCACTTT. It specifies CASSQGSSYNSPLHF.

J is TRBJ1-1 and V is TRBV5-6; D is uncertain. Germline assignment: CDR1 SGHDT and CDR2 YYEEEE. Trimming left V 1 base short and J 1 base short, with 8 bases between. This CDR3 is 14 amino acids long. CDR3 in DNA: TGTGCCAGCAGCTTGTCTGGCAGGAACACTGAAGCTTTCTTT. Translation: CASSLSGRNTEAFF.

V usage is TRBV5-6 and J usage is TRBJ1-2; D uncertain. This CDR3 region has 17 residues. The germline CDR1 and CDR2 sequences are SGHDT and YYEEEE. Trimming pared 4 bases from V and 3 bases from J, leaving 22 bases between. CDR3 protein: CASSRRVATEDYYGYTF. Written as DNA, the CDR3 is TGTGCCAGCAGCCGCCGGGTGGCCACCGAGGACTACTATGGCTACACCTTC.

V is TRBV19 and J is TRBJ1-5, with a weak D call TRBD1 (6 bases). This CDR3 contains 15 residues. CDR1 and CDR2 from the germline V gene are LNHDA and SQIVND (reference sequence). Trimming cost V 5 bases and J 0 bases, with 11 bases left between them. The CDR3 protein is CASSVQGYSNQPQHF. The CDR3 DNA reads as TGTGCCAGTAGTGTACAGGGATATAGCAATCAGCCCCAGCATTTT.

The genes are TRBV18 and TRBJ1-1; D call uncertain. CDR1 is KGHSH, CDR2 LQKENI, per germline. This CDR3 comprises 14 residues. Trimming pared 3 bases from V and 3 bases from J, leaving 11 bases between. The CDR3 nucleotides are TGTGCCAGCTCACCCGCAGACTCTGACACTGAAGCTTTCTTT. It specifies CASSPADSDTEAFF.